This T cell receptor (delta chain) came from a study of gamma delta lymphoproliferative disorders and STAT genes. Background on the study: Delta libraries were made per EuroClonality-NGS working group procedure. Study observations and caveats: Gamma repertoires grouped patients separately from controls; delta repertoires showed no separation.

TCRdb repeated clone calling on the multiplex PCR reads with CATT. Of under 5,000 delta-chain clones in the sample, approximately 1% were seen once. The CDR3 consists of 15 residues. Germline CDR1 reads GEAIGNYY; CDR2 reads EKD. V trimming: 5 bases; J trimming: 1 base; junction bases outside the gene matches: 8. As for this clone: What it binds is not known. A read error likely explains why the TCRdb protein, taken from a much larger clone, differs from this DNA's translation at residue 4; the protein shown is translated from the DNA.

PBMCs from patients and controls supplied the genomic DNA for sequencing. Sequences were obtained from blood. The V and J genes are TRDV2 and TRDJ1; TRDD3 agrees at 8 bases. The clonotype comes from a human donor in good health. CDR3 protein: CACGQLGILTDKLIF. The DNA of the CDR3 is TGTGCCTGTGGCCAATTGGGGATACTCACCGATAAACTCATCTTT.